The clone carrying this TCR beta chain appeared a few times. The antigen is unknown. This sample was included in a study of T cells after yellow fever vaccination. Study-level results: The booster response re-showed most primary clones: over 95% CD4, around 85% CD8.

The trim removed 0 bases at V and 5 bases at J, leaving 6 bases unmatched. Germline loops: CDR1 MNHEY, CDR2 SVGAGI. The CDR3 contains 16 residues. Synthesis of TCR cDNA relied on 5'RACE template switching, which attached a universal primer site and UMIs. TCRdb ran MiXCR on the 5' RACE reads and lists one entry per CDR3 protein. The repertoire holds hundreds of thousands of distinct CDR3 sequences, with roughly a sixth as singletons. The source of this sequence is a man aged 18 to 35 who received the YFV17D yellow fever vaccine. The sample was PBMCs, taken before the yellow fever booster vaccination. This chain links TRBV6-5 with TRBJ1-3; 8 bases are a match to TRBD1. CDR3 sequence (DNA): TGTGCCAGCAGTTACTCTGGGACAGGAGGGCGAAACACCATATATTTT. Its translation: CASSYSGTGGRNTIYF.